The source of this T cell receptor (beta chain) is a study of T cells and Merkel cell carcinoma outcomes. The repertoire was sequenced with immunoSEQ multiplex PCR; TCRdb's copy has only in-frame clones and lacks some. Of about 2,100 clones detected, approximately 90% appear once; the ten largest clones hold approximately 6.3%. Overall study results and limits: Reportedly, T-cell repertoire with density predicts Merkel cell carcinoma outcomes.

To note about this clone: Its target is not known.

The J segment lost 7 bases and the V segment lost 5 bases, leaving 16 bases of the junction unmatched. From germline, CDR1 is PRHDT and CDR2 FYEKMQ (reference sequence). The CDR3 has 17 amino acids. Sequencing input: tumor tissue from Merkel cell carcinoma. V gene TRBV13 combines with J gene TRBJ2-1; TRBD2 agrees at 8 bases. The clonotype originates from a human donor with Merkel cell carcinoma. The CDR3 loop is CASSPTGREWLGNEQFF. The DNA for the CDR3 is TGTGCCAGCAGCCCGACCGGGAGGGAATGGTTGGGTAATGAGCAGTTCTTC. The full variable domain, in which reference TRBV13 and TRBJ2-1 provide the parts outside the CDR3, is AAGVIQSPRHLIKEKRETATLKCYPIPRHDTVYWYQQGPGQDPQFLISFYEKMQSDKGSIPDRFSAQQFSDYHSELNMSSLELGDSALYFCASSPTGREWLGNEQFFGPGTRLTVL.